This TCR beta chain came from a study of blood T cell repertoires in COVID-19. Study overall: Material from acute and convalescent COVID-19 was sourced from the United States, Italy and Spain.

The authors' processing: Using reference gene primer amplification, nucleated cell counts were estimated. Generated by immunoSEQ multiplex PCR, the TCRdb table keeps only in-frame clones and is missing some. The DNA gave D and trimming, while V, J and clone size come from that table. Of approximately 210,000 clones listed, approximately 84% are singletons. V was cut by 0 bases and J by 2 bases, with 6 bases left in between. The germline V gene encodes CDR1 SGHNT and CDR2 YYREEE (reference sequence). The CDR3 is made up of 13 amino acids. The chain links TRBV5-4 to TRBJ2-7; no clear D. The sequenced sample was peripheral blood. This clonotype was obtained from a woman in her forties or fifties with active or convalescent COVID-19. The CDR3 here is CASSLDRTYEQYV. Here the CDR3 DNA reads TGTGCCAGCAGCTTGGACAGAACCTACGAGCAGTACGTC.